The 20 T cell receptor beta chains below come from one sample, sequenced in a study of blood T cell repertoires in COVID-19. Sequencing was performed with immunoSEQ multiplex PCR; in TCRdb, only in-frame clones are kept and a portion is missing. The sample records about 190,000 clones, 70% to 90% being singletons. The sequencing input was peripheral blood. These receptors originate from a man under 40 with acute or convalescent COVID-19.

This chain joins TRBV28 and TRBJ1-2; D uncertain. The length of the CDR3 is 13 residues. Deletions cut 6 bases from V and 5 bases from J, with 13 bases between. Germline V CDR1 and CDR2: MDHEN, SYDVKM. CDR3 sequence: CASRTTVPYGYTF. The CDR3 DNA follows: TGTGCCAGCAGGACTACGGTTCCGTATGGCTACACCTTC.

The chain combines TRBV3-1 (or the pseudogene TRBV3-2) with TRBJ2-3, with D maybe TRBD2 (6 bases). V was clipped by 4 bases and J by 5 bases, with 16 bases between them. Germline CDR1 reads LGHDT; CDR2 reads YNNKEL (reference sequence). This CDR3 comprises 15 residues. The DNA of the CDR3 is TGTGCCAGCAGCCCCTCGGGAGAGGGTAGAGATACGCAGTATTTT. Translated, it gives CASSPSGEGRDTQYF.

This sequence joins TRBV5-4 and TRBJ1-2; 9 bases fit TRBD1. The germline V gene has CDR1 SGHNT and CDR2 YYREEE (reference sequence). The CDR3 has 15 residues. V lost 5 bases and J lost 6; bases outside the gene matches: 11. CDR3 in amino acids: CASRGRTGVYHGYTF. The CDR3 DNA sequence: TGTGCCAGCAGAGGTCGGACAGGGGTCTACCATGGCTACACCTTC.

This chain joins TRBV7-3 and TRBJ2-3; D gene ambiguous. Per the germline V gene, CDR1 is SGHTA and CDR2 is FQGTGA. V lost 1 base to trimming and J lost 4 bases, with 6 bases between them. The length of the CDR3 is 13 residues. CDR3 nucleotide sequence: TGTGCCAGCAGCTTAAGTTCCTCAGATACGCAGTATTTT. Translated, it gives CASSLSSSDTQYF.

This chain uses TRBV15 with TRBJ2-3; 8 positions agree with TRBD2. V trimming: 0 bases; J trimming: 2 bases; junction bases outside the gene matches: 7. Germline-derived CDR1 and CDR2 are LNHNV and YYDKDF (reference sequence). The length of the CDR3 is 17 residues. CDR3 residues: CATSRDHGGGNTDTQYF. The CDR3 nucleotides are TGTGCCACCAGCAGAGATCATGGCGGGGGGAACACAGATACGCAGTATTTT.

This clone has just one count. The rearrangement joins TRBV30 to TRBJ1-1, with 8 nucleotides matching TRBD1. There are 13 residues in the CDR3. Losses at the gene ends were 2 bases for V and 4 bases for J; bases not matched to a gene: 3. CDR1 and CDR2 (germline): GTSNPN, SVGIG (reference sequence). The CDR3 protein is CAWSWDRPTEAFF. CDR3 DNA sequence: TGTGCCTGGAGTTGGGACAGGCCCACTGAAGCTTTCTTT.

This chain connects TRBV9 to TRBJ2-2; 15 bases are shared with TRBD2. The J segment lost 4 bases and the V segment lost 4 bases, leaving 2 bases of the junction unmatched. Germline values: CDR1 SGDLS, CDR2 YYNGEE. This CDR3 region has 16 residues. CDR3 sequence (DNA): TGTGCCAGCAGCAAGGGACTAGCGGGGGGCACCGGGGAGCTGTTTTTT. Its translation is CASSKGLAGGTGELFF.

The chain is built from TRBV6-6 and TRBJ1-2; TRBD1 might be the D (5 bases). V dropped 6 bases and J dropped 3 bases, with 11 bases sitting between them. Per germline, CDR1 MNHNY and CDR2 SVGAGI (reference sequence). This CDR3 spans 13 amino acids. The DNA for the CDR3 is TGTGCCAGCAGCCCGGGGGAACACTATGGCTACACCTTC. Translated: CASSPGEHYGYTF.

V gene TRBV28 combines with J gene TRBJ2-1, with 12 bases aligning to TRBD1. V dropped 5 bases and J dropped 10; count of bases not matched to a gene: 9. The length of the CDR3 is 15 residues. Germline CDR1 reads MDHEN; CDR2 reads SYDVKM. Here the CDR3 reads CASSLAGTGGREQFF. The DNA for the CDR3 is TGTGCCAGCAGTCTGGCCGGGACAGGGGGCCGGGAGCAGTTCTTC.

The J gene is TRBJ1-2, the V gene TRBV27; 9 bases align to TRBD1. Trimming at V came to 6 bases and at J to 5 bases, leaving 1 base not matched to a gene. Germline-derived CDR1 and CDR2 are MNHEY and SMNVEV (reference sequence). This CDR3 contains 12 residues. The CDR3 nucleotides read TGTGCCAGCAGCGACAGGGGGTATGGCTACACCTTC. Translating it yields CASSDRGYGYTF.

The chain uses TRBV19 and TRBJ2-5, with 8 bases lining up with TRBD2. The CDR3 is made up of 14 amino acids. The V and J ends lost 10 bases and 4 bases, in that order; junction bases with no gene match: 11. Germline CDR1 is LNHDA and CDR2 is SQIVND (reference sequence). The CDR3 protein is CATKSGGPPETQYF. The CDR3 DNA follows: TGTGCCACAAAGTCGGGGGGGCCCCCAGAGACCCAGTACTTC.

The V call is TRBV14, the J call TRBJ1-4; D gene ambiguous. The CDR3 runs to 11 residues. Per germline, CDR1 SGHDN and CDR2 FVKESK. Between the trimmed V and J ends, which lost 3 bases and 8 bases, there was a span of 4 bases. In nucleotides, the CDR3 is TGTGCCAGCAGCCACTACGAAAAACTGTTTTTT. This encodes CASSHYEKLFF.

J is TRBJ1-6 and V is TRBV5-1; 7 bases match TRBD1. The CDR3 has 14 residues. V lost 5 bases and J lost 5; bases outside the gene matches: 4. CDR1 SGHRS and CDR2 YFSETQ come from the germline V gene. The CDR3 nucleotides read TGCGCCAGCAGTAGAGGACAGGATAATTCACCCCTCCACTTT. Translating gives CASSRGQDNSPLHF. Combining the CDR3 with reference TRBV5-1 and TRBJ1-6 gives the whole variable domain KAGVTQTPRYLIKTRGQQVTLSCSPISGHRSVSWYQQTPGQGLQFLFEYFSETQRNKGNFPGRFSGRQFSNSRSEMNVSTLELGDSALYLCASSRGQDNSPLHFGNGTRLTVT.

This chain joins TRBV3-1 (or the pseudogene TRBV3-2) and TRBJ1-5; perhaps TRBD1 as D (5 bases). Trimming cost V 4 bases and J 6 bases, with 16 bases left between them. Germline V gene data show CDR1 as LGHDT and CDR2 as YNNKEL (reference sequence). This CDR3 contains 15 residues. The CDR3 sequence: CASSPSGGPGQPQHF. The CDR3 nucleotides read TGTGCCAGCAGCCCATCCGGGGGACCAGGTCAGCCCCAGCATTTT.

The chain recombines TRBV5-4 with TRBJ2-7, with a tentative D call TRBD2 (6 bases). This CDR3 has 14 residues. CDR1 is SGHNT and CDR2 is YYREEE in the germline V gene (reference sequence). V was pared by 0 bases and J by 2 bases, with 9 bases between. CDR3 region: CASSLDGGAYEQYF. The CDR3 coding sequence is TGTGCCAGCAGCTTGGACGGGGGAGCCTACGAGCAGTACTTC.

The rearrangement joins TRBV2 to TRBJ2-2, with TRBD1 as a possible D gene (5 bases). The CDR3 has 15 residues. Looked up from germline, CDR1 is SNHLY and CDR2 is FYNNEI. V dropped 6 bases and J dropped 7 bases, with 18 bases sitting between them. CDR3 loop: CASRQQGGRGGELFF. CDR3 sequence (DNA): TGTGCCAGCAGACAGCAGGGTGGACGCGGCGGGGAGCTGTTTTTT.

The CDR3: CASSLGRATNEKLFF. As DNA, the CDR3 is TGCGCCAGCAGCTTGGGACGGGCAACTAATGAAAAACTGTTTTTT. The chain is built from TRBV5-1 and TRBJ1-4; D is uncertain. CDR3 length equals 15 residues. Germline loops: CDR1 SGHRS, CDR2 YFSETQ. V lost 0 bases and J lost 0, with 6 bases in between.

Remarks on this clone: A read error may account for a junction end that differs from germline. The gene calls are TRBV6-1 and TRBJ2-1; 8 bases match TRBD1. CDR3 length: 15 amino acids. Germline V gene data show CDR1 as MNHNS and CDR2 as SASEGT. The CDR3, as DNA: TGTGCCAGCAGTGAAGGGAGTCGTCGGACAGGGAATAGGGTCTTC. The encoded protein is CASSEGSRRTGNRVF.

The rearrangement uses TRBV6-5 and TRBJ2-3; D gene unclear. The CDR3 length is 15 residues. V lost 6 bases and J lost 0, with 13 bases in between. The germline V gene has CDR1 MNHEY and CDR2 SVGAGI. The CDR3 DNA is TGTGCCAGCAGCGCCCTAAGAGGTAGCACAGATACGCAGTATTTT. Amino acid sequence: CASSALRGSTDTQYF.

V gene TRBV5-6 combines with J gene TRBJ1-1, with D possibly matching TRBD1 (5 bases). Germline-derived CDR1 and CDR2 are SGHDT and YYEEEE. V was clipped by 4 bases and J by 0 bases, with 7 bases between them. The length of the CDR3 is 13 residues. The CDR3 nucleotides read TGTGCCAGCAGCGGGGGGTTGAACACTGAAGCTTTCTTT. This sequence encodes CASSGGLNTEAFF. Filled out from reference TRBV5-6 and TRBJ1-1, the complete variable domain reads DAGVTQSPTHLIKTRGQQVTLRCSPKSGHDTVSWYQQALGQGPQFIFQYYEEEERQRGNFPDRFSGHQFPNYSSELNVNALLLGDSALYLCASSGGLNTEAFFGQGTRLTVV.